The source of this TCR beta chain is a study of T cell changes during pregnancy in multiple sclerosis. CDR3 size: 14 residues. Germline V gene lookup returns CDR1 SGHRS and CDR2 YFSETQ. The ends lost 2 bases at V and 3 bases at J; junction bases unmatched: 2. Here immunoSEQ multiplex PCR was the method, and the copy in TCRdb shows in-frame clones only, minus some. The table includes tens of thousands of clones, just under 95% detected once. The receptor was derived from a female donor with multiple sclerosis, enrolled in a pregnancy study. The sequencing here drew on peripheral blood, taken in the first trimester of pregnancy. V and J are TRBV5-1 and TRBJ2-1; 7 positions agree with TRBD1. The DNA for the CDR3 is TGCGCCAGCAGCTTAGGGACAGACTACAATGAGCAGTTCTTC. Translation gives CASSLGTDYNEQFF.